Sequencing of this T cell receptor (beta chain) was carried out in a study of T cell changes during pregnancy in multiple sclerosis. The CDR3 totals 16 residues. CDR1 and CDR2 from the germline V gene are LGHNA and YSLEER. V dropped 3 bases and J dropped 4 bases, with 15 bases sitting between them. This clone was detected a few times. Libraries were prepared by immunoSEQ multiplex PCR; TCRdb keeps only in-frame clonotypes and omits some of them. This table has roughly 40,000 clones, about 91% appearing once. The specimen was CD8+ T cells from peripheral blood mononuclear cells, collected before pregnancy. This clonotype was sampled from a female donor with multiple sclerosis, enrolled in a pregnancy study. The rearrangement links TRBV4-3 to TRBJ2-2; a possible D gene is TRBD1 (6 bases). The CDR3 DNA follows: TGCGCCAGCAGCCAGGTATACAGGGCTGGCACCGGGGAGCTGTTTTTT. Translation gives CASSQVYRAGTGELFF.